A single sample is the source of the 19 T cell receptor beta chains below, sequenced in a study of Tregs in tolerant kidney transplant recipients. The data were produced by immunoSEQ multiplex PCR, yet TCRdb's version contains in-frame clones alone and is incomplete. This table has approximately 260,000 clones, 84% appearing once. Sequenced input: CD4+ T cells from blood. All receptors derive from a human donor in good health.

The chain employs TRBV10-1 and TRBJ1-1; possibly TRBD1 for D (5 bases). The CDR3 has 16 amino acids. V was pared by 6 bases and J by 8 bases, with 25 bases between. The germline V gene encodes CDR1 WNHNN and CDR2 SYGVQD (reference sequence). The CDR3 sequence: CASSPPGRSGRTEAFF. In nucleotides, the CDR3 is TGCGCCAGCAGCCCCCCAGGGCGCTCTGGGAGGACGGAAGCTTTCTTT.

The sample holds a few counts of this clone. The CDR3 region has the DNA TGTGCCAGCAGCAGACGACAGGGAGGGGAGACCCAGTACTTC. Its protein product is CASSRRQGGETQYF. The chain carries TRBV6-5 and TRBJ2-5; D is perhaps TRBD1 or TRBD2 (7 bases each). Looked up from germline, CDR1 is MNHEY and CDR2 is SVGAGI. This CDR3 has 14 residues. Trimming cost V 6 bases and J 5 bases, with 16 bases left between them.

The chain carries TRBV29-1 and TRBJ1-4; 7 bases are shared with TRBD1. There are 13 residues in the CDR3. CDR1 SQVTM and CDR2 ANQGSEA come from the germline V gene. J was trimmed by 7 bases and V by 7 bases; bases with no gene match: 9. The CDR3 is CSGATGWGEKLFF. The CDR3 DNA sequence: TGCAGCGGGGCGACAGGGTGGGGTGAAAAACTGTTTTTT.

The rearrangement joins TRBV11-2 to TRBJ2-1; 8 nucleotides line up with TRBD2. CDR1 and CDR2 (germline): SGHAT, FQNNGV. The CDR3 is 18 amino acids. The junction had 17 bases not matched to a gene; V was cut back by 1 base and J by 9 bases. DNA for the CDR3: TGTGCCAGCAGCTTAGGGGCTTTCGGGAGGGGGGCTACAATTGAGCAGTTCTTC. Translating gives CASSLGAFGRGATIEQFF.

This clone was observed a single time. The DNA of the CDR3 is TGTGCCAGCAGCTTGGCCGCTATTCAAGAGACCCAGTACTTC. Its translation is CASSLAAIQETQYF. V and J are TRBV5-5 and TRBJ2-5; D gene uncertain. There are 14 residues in the CDR3. CDR1 is SGHKS, CDR2 YYEKEE, per germline (reference sequence). The germline V and J ends were trimmed by 0 bases and 2 bases, with 8 bases remaining between them.

The CDR3 nucleotides are TGCAGCGTTCCGTCCAGGGGTTTTAAGGAAGCTTTCTTT. This codes for CSVPSRGFKEAFF. This chain links TRBV29-1 with TRBJ1-1, with D maybe TRBD1 (6 bases). Germline V gives CDR1 SQVTM, CDR2 ANQGSEA. The CDR3 is made up of 13 amino acids. V lost 5 bases, J lost 8 bases, and 18 bases lay in between.

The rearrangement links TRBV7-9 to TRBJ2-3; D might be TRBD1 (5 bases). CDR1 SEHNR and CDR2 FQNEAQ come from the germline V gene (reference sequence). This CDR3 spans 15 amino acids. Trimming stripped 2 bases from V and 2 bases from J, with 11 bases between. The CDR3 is CASSLTGESTDTQYF. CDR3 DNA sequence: TGTGCCAGCAGCTTAACAGGAGAGTCCACAGATACGCAGTATTTT.

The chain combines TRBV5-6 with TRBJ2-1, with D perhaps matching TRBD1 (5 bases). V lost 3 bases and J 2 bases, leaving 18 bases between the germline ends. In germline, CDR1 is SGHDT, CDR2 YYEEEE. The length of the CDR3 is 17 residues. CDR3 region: CASSSLADRVTYNEQFF. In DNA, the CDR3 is TGTGCCAGCAGCTCCCTCGCCGACAGAGTAACCTACAATGAGCAGTTCTTC.

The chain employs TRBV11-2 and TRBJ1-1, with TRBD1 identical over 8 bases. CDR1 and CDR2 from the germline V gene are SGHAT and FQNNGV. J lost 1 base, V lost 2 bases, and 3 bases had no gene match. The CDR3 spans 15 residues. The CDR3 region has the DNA TGTGCCAGCAGCTTACAGGGGGCCTGGAACACTGAAGCTTTCTTT. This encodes CASSLQGAWNTEAFF.

CDR3 DNA sequence: TGTGCCAGCAGCCAATTACAGGGCTATAATGAAAAACTGTTTTTT. Translation gives CASSQLQGYNEKLFF. The chain employs TRBV14 and TRBJ1-4; D may be TRBD1 (6 bases). Germline values: CDR1 SGHDN, CDR2 FVKESK. V was pared by 2 bases and J by 4 bases, with 11 bases between. The CDR3 spans 15 residues.

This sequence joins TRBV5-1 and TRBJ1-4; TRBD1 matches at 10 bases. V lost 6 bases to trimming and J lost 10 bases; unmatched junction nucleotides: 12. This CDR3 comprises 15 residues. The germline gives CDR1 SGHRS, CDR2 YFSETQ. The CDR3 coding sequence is TGCGCCAGCAATCTGAGACAGGGGGCGGCTGGAAAACTGTTTTTT. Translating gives CASNLRQGAAGKLFF.

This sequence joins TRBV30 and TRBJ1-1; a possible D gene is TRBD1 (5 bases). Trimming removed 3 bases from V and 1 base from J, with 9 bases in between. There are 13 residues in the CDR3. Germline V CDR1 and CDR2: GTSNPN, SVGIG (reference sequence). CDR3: CAWRRQKNTEAFF. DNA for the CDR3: TGTGCCTGGAGAAGACAGAAGAACACTGAAGCTTTCTTT.

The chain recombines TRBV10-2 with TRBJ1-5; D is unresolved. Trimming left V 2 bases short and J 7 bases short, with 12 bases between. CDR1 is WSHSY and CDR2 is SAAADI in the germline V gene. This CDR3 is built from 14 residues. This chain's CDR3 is CASSESSSVQPQHF. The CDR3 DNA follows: TGCGCCAGCAGTGAGAGTAGTTCAGTCCAGCCCCAGCATTTT.

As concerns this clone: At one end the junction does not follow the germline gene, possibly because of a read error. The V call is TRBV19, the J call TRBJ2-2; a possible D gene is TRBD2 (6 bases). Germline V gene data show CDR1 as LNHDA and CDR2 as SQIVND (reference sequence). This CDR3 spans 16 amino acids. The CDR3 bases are TGTGCCAGCAGTACGTACGGGGAGGTCAACACCGGGGAGCTGTTTTTT. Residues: CASSTYGEVNTGELFF.

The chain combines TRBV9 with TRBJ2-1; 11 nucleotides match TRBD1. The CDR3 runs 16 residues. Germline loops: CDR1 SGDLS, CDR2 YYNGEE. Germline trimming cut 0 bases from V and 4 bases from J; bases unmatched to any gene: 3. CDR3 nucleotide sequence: TGTGCCAGCAGCGTAGTGGGGACAGGGGGTTACAATGAGCAGTTCTTC. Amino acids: CASSVVGTGGYNEQFF.

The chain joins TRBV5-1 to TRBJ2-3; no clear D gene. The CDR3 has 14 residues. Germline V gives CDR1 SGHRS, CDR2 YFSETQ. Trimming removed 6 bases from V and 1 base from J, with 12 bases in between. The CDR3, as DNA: TGCGCCAGCAACTACGTATCGGGCACAGATACGCAGTATTTT. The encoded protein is CASNYVSGTDTQYF.

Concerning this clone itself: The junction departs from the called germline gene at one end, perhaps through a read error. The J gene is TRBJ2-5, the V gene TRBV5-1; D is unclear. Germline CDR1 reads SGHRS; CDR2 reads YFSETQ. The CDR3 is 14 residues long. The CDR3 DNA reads TGCGCCAGCAGTCAAACCAACCCCCCAGAGCCCCAGTACTTC. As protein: CASSQTNPPEPQYF.

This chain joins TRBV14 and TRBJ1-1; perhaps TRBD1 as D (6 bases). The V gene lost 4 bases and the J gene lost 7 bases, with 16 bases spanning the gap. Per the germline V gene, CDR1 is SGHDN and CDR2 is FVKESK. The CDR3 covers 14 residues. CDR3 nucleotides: TGTGCCAGCAGCCGACAGGCCAGGGCCCTTGAAGCTTTCTTT. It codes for CASSRQARALEAFF.

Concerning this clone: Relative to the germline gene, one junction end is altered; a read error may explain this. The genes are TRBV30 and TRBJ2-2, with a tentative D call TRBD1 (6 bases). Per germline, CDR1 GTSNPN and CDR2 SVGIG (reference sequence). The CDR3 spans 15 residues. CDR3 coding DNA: TGTGCCCGGAGGCAGGTGGGACAGAACACCGGGGAGCTGTTTTTT. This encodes CARRQVGQNTGELFF.